This T cell receptor beta chain was found in a study of T cell clonotyping in hematopoietic cell transplantation. For the study at large: Recipient blood drawn about 28 days pretransplant and days 30, 100, 180 after. Overall study results and limits: Cells were unsorted, so CD4 and CD8 contributions were not separated.

With 5 bases removed from V and 8 bases from J, the gap between germline ends came to 15 bases. The CDR3 runs to 13 residues. CDR1 is SGHTA, CDR2 FQGTGA, per germline. Using immunoSEQ multiplex PCR, the repertoire was profiled, and TCRdb retains in-frame clones only, with some absent. The data show fewer than 10,000 clones, approximately 88% seen once. Remarks on this clone: The antigen is undetermined.

This chain connects TRBV7-3 to TRBJ1-2; perhaps TRBD1 as D (5 bases). The sequence came from a male patient aged 60-69 years who had an allogeneic stem cell transplant from a related donor, so the T cells may come from the graft donor. Some clones in this sample may be carry-over from other donors' samples. Sample: peripheral blood mononuclear cells, taken at the time of graft-versus-host disease after allogeneic stem cell transplant. CDR3 in DNA: TGTGCCAGCAGCCCCGGACATAGCGTAGGCTACACCTTC. Amino acid sequence: CASSPGHSVGYTF.